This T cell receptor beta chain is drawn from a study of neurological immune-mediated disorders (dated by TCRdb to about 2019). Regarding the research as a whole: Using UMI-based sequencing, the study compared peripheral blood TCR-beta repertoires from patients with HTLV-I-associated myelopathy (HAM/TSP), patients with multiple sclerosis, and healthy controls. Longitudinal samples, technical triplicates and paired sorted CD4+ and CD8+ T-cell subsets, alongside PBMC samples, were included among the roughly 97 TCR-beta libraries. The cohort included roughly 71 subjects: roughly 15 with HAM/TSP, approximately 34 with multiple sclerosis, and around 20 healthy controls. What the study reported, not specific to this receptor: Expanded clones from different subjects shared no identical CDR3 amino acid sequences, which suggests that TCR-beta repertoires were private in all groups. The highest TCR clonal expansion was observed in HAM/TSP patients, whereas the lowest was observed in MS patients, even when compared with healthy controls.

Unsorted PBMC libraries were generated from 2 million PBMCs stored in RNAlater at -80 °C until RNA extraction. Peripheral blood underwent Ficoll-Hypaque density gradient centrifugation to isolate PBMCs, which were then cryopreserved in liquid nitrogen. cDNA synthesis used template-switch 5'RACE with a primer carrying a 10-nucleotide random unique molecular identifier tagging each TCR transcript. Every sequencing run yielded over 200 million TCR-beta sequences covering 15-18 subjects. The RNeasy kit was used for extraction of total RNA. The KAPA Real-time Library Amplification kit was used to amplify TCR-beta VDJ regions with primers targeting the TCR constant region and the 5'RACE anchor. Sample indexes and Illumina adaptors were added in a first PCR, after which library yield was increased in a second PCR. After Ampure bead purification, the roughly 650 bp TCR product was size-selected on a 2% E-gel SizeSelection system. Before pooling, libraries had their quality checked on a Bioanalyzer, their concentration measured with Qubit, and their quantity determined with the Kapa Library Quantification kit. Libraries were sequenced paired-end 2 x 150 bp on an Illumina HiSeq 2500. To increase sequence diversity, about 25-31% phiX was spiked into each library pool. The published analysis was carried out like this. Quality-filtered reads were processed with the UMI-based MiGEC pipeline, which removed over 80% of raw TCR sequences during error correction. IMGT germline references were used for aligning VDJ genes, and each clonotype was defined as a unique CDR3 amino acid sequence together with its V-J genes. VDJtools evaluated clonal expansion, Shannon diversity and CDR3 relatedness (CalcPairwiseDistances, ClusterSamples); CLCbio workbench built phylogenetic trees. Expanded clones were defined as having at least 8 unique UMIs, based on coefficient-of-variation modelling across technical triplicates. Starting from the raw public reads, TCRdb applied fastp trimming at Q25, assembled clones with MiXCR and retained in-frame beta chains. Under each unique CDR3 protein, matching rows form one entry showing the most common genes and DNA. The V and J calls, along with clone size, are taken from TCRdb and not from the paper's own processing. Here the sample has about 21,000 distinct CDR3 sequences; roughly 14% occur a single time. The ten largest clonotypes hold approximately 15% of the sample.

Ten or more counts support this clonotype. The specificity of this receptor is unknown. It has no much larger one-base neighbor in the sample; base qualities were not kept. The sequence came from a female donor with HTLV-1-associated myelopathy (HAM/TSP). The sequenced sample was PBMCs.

The CDR3 region: CSARKGGETQYF. The sequenced DNA: TGCAGTGCTAGAAAAGGGGGAGAGACCCAGTACTTC. The rearrangement combines TRBV20-1 with TRBJ2-5, with a weak D call of TRBD1 (6 bases match). V and J are truncated by 2 bases and 4 bases respectively, leaving an intervening sequence of 8 bases. Inclusive of the bounding cysteine and phenylalanine, the CDR3 is 12 residues long. Solely the CDR3 DNA is kept, with 36 bases framed from the first base. Taken from the germline V gene (reference sequence), the CDR1 and CDR2 loops are DFQATT and SNEGSKA.